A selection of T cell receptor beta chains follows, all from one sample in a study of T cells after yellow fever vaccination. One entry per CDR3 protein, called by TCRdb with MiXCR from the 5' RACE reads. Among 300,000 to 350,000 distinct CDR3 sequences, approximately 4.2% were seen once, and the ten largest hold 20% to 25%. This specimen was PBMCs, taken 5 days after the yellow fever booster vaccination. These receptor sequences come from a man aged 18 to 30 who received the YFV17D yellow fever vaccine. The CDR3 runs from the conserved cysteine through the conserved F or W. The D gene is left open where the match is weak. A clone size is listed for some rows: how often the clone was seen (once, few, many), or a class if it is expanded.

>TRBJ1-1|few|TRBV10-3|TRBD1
CAIRLGQGDTEAFF
TGTGCCATCAGATTGGGACAGGGAGACACTGAAGCTTTCTTT
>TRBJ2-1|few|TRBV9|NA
CASSVAPGAPPWNEQFF
TGTGCCAGCAGCGTAGCGCCGGGGGCGCCCCCATGGAATGAGCAGTTCTTC
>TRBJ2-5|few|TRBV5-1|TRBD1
CASSPTGAKQETQYF
TGCGCCAGCAGCCCAACAGGGGCCAAGCAAGAGACCCAGTACTTC
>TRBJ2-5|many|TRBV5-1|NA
CASSLQETQYF
TGTGCCAGCAGCTTACAAGAGACCCAGTACTTC
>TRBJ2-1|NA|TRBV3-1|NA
CASSQVGGGSYNEQFF
TGTGCCAGCAGCCAAGTGGGTGGAGGGTCGTACAATGAGCAGTTCTTC
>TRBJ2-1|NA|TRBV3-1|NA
CASSQAVYRYNEQFF
TGTGCCAGCAGCCAAGCTGTCTACCGCTACAATGAGCAGTTCTTC
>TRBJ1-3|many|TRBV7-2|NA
CASSPGPLADTIYF
TGTGCCAGCAGCCCCGGGCCTTTAGCGGACACCATATATTTT
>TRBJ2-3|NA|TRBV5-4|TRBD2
CASSQGLAPDTQYF
TGTGCCAGCAGTCAAGGACTAGCCCCAGATACGCAGTATTTT
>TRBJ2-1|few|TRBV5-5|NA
CASSDTPWEQFF
TGTGCCAGCAGCGACACCCCCTGGGAGCAGTTCTTC
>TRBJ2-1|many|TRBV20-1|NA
CSARPYNEQFF
TGCAGTGCTAGGCCTTACAATGAGCAGTTCTTC
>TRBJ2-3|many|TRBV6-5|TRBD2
CASRRTSGGAHTDTQYF
TGTGCCAGCAGGCGGACTAGCGGGGGGGCCCACACAGATACGCAGTATTTT
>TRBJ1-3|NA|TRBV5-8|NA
CASSSGTFSSGNTIYF
TGTGCCAGCAGCTCCGGAACCTTTAGCTCTGGAAACACCATATATTTT
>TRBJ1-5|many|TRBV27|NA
CASSLEGGDQPQHF
TGTGCCAGCAGCCTCGAGGGGGGCGATCAGCCCCAGCATTTT
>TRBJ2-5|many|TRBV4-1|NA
CASSQVTIRETQYF
TGCGCCAGCAGCCAAGTTACAATCCGAGAGACCCAGTACTTC
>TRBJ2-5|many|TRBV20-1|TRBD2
CSARDPGSGGKETQYF
TGCAGTGCTAGAGATCCTGGTAGCGGGGGAAAAGAGACCCAGTACTTC
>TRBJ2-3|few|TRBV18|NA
CASSPLAPGAADTQYF
TGTGCCAGCTCACCACTTGCTCCGGGGGCGGCAGATACGCAGTATTTT
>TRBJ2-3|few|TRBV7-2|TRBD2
CASSPDLAGATKATQYF
TGTGCCAGCAGCCCAGACTTAGCGGGGGCCACCAAGGCTACGCAGTATTTT
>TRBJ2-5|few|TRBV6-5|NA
CASSSQGVQTQYF
TGTGCCAGCAGTTCTCAGGGTGTGCAGACCCAGTACTTC
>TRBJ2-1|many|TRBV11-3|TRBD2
CASSLRGLASYNEQFF
TGTGCCAGCAGCTTAAGGGGACTAGCATCCTACAATGAGCAGTTCTTC
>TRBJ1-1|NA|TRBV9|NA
CASSPQLPGPGINTEAFF
TGTGCCAGCAGCCCACAATTGCCAGGGCCGGGGATTAACACTGAAGCTTTCTTT
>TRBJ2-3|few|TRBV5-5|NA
CASSPRGVQGGTDTQYF
TGTGCCAGCAGCCCGAGGGGGGTACAGGGTGGCACAGATACGCAGTATTTT
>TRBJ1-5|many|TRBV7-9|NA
CASSLMNSNQPQHF
TGTGCCAGCAGCTTAATGAATAGCAATCAGCCCCAGCATTTT
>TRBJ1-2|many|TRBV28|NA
CASADRTVYYGYTF
TGTGCCAGCGCGGACCGGACGGTGTACTATGGCTACACCTTC
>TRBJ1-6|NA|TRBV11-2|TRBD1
CASSPRDRPNSPLHF
TGTGCCAGCAGCCCTCGGGACAGGCCCAATTCACCCCTCCACTTT
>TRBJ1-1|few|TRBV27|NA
CASSLRGVGEGEAFF
TGTGCCAGCAGTTTAAGAGGGGTCGGAGAGGGTGAAGCTTTCTTT
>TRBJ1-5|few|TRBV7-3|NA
CASTRQGLRRRDNQPQHF
TGTGCCAGCACCCGCCAGGGACTCCGGCGGAGGGACAATCAGCCCCAGCATTTT
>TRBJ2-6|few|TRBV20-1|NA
CSASGRTSSGANVLTF
TGCAGTGCTAGTGGCCGCACGAGCTCTGGGGCCAACGTCCTGACTTTC
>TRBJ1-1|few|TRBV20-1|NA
CSAAGGQGEAFF
TGCAGTGCTGCTGGAGGGCAGGGTGAAGCTTTCTTT
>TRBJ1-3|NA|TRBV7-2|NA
CASSLLSGVGNTIYF
TGTGCCAGCAGCCTCCTGTCGGGCGTCGGAAACACCATATATTTT
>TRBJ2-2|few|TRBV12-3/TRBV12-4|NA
CASRLTGRSAGELFF
TGTGCCAGCAGGCTGACGGGCCGGTCCGCCGGGGAGCTGTTTTTT
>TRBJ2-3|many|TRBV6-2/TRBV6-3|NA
CASSYSRAEMNTDTQYF
TGTGCCAGCAGTTATAGCCGGGCAGAGATGAACACAGATACGCAGTATTTT
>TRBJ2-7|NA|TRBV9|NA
CASSREGQTSYEQYF
TGTGCCAGCAGCCGGGAGGGACAGACCTCCTACGAGCAGTACTTC
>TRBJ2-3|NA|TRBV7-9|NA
CASSLKGRYTDTQYF
TGTGCCAGCAGCTTAAAGGGCCGCTACACAGATACGCAGTATTTT
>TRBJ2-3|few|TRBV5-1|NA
CASSPRTNEGTQYF
TGCGCCAGCAGCCCCCGGACTAACGAGGGTACGCAGTATTTT
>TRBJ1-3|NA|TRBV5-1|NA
CASSLSARGSGNTIYF
TGCGCCAGCAGCTTGAGTGCCAGGGGCTCTGGAAACACCATATATTTT
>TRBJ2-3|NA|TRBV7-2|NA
CASTIRWDKQYF
TGTGCCAGCACCATAAGGTGGGACAAGCAGTATTTT
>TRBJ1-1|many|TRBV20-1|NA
CSVLGAFF
TGCAGTGTCCTGGGAGCTTTCTTT
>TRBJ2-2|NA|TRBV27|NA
CASSFSVGRAHFHTGELFF
TGTGCCAGCAGTTTCTCCGTAGGCCGTGCACACTTCCACACCGGGGAGCTGTTTTTT
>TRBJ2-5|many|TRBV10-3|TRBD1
CAISERGKTGVEF
TGTGCCATCAGTGAGCGGGGCAAGACAGGGGTAGAATTC
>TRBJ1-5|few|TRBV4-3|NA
CASSQGTSLLQPQHF
TGCGCCAGCAGCCAAGGGACTTCACTCCTTCAGCCCCAGCATTTT
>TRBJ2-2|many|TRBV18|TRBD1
CASSQGTDTGELFF
TGTGCCAGCTCGCAAGGGACAGACACCGGGGAGCTGTTTTTT
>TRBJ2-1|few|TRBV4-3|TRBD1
CASSHLAGGWYEQFF
TGCGCCAGCAGCCACTTGGCAGGGGGCTGGTATGAGCAGTTCTTC
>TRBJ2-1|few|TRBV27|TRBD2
CASSSGGAYYNEQFF
TGTGCCAGCAGTTCCGGGGGGGCCTATTACAATGAGCAGTTCTTC
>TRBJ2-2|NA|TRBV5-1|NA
CASSLARGRANTGELFF
TGCGCCAGCAGCTTGGCCCGGGGGCGAGCGAACACCGGGGAGCTGTTTTTT
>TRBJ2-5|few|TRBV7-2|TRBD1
CASSFVVGQPVGGETQYF
TGTGCCAGCAGCTTTGTGGTGGGACAGCCGGTTGGAGGAGAGACCCAGTACTTC
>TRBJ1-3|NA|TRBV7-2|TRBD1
CASSNTGVASGNTIYF
TGTGCCAGCAGCAATACAGGGGTTGCCTCTGGAAACACCATATATTTT
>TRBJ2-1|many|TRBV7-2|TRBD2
CASSSPRSSGYNEQFF
TGTGCCAGCAGCTCCCCCCGATCTAGCGGCTACAATGAGCAGTTCTTC
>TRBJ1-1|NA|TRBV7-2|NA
CASAPVLGTEAFF
TGTGCCAGCGCACCGGTTCTGGGCACTGAAGCTTTCTTT
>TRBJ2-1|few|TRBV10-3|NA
CAISESMGSSNNEQFF
TGTGCCATCAGTGAGTCGATGGGTAGCAGTAACAATGAGCAGTTCTTC
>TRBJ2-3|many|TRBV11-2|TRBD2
CASSPRLAGLSTDTQYF
TGTGCCAGCAGCCCAAGACTAGCGGGCCTCAGCACAGATACGCAGTATTTT
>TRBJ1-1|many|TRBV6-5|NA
CASRETVNTEAFF
TGTGCCAGCAGGGAGACAGTGAACACTGAAGCTTTCTTT
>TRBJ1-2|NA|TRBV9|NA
CASSPGGRGGDGYTF
TGTGCCAGCAGCCCCGGTGGTAGGGGCGGCGATGGCTACACCTTC
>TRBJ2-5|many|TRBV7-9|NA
CASSFNPQETQYF
TGTGCCAGCAGCTTTAATCCCCAAGAGACCCAGTACTTC
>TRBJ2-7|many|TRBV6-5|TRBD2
CASSSTSGGVEQYF
TGTGCCAGCAGTTCTACTAGCGGGGGGGTCGAGCAGTACTTC
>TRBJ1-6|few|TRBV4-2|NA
CASSQDGGGVGDSPLHF
TGTGCCAGCAGCCAAGATGGGGGCGGGGTGGGAGATTCACCCCTCCACTTT
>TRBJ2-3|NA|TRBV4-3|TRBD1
CASSQTGLADTQYF
TGCGCCAGCAGCCAGACAGGGTTGGCAGATACGCAGTATTTT
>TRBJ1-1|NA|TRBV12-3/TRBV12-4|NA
CASSLARMGTEAFF
TGTGCCAGCAGTTTAGCAAGGATGGGCACTGAAGCTTTCTTT
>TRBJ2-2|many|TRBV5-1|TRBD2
CASNPTLAGNTGELFF
TGCGCCAGCAACCCGACGCTAGCGGGGAACACCGGGGAGCTGTTTTTT
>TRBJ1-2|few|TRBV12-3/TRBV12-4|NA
CASSFGRVALGYGYTF
TGTGCCAGCAGTTTCGGACGGGTAGCTTTAGGCTATGGCTACACCTTC